This T cell receptor beta chain emerged from a study of T-cell memory formation after mild COVID-19. MiXCR, applied by TCRdb to the 5' RACE reads, yields one record per CDR3 protein. The data hold 430,000 or so distinct CDR3 sequences, with 20% to 25% observed a single time. The V gene's germline CDR1 is ENHRY and CDR2 SYGVKD. This CDR3 comprises 18 residues. Germline trimming cut 2 bases from V and 0 bases from J; bases unmatched to any gene: 11. The chain employs TRBV10-3 and TRBJ2-3; 7 nucleotides line up with TRBD2. This TCR derives from an adult woman who had mild COVID-19 (a few samples of this study predate the infection). Cell type and time point are not known. The specimen sequenced was PBMCs or a T cell subset sorted from them (not recorded which). The CDR3 DNA is TGTGCCATCAGTGAGGCCCAGCGGGAATTCCCTAGCACAGATACGCAGTATTTT. Protein product: CAISEAQREFPSTDTQYF.